This T cell receptor (beta chain) emerged from a study of blood T cell repertoires in COVID-19. Measured with immunoSEQ multiplex PCR; TCRdb has only the in-frame clones, and not every one. This repertoire shows 200,000 to 250,000 clones, around 84% found once; its top ten account for roughly 12%. The CDR3 has 17 residues. From germline, CDR1 is WSHSY and CDR2 SAAADI. Unmatched junction bases numbered 8, after V lost 3 bases and J lost 3 bases. The sample consisted of peripheral blood. J is TRBJ2-3 and V is TRBV10-2, with TRBD2 matching 11 bases. This sequence originates from a man in his fifties with COVID-19, enrolled during active disease. DNA for the CDR3: TGCGCCAGCAGTGAACGGACCGGGACTAGCGGAACAGATACGCAGTATTTT. Translation: CASSERTGTSGTDTQYF.